This TCR beta chain was documented in a study of blood T cell repertoires in COVID-19. This CDR3 comprises 16 residues. V lost 1 base and J 2 bases, leaving 11 bases between the germline ends. The germline gives CDR1 SGHAT, CDR2 FQNNGV. The protocol was immunoSEQ multiplex PCR, while the TCRdb copy is restricted to in-frame clones and leaves out a portion. The sample carries 350,000 to 450,000 clones, around four fifths recorded once. The sequenced material came from PBMCs or T cells enriched from blood (not recorded which). This clonotype was obtained from a woman aged 50 to 65 who had recovered from COVID-19. V usage is TRBV11-2 and J usage is TRBJ2-2; no clear D gene. CDR3 nucleotides: TGTGCCAGCAGCTTAGTTGGTAGTCGAAACACCGGGGAGCTGTTTTTT. Protein: CASSLVGSRNTGELFF.